This T cell receptor beta chain was sequenced during a study of T cell responses to AZD1222 COVID-19 vaccine. Study summary: It was second doses at about 4 or about 12 weeks that were pooled. Whole-study findings and limits: Clonal diversity was possibly underestimated, and white British individuals and females predominated among donors. Sampling that yielded the repertoires occurred only after the peak T cell response. Baseline antibody screening turned up just 6 or 7 seropositive AZD1222 recipients.

The V gene lost 8 bases and the J gene lost 5 bases, with 14 bases spanning the gap. CDR3 length equals 13 residues. This clone occurred once. The antigen is not known. Profiling relied on immunoSEQ multiplex PCR, and the TCRdb table lists in-frame clones only, not all of them. The table shows some 130,000 clones, with roughly nine tenths occurring only once. This sequence joins TRBV12-3 or TRBV12-4 and TRBJ2-3; D assignment may be TRBD1 or TRBD2 (5 bases each). This specimen was peripheral blood, taken on day 0 of AZD1222 vaccination. The sequence derives from an adult in good health. CDR3 amino acids: CASLGRYGDTQYF. CDR3 nucleotide sequence: TGTGCCAGCCTGGGACGCTACGGAGATACGCAGTATTTT.